The sequence of this T cell receptor (beta chain) was determined in a study of blood T cell repertoires in COVID-19. There are 16 residues in the CDR3. CDR1 and CDR2 (germline): KGHSH, LQKENI. V lost 3 bases, J lost 1 base, and 7 bases stayed unmatched. Patients from Seattle were sampled longitudinally, starting during active infection. As originally analysed: Amplified reference gene primers provided the basis for estimating nucleated cell counts. The assay was immunoSEQ multiplex PCR, and TCRdb's table has in-frame clones only and misses some. V and J calls and clone size are copied from that table; D and trimming were computed from the DNA. Of under 200,000 clones listed, approximately 80% were seen once; the top ten hold 0.8% to 0.95%.

The genes are TRBV18 and TRBJ2-3, with 7 bases identical to TRBD1. This sequence originates from a man aged 55 to 70 with COVID-19, enrolled during active disease. Sequences were obtained from peripheral blood. CDR3 sequence (DNA): TGTGCCAGCTCACCGGCGACAGGGACCGGCACAGATACGCAGTATTTT. This gives the protein CASSPATGTGTDTQYF.